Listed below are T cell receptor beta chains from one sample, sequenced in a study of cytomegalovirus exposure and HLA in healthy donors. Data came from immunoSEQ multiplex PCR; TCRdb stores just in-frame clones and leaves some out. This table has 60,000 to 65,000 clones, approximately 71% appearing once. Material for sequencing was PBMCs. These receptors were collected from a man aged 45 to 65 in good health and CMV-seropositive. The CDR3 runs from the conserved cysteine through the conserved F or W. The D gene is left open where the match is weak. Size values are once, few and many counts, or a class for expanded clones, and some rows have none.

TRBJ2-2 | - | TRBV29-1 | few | CSVGGSLVGELFF | TGCAGCGTTGGAGGGAGTCTTGTCGGGGAGCTGTTTTTT
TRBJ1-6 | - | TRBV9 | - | CASSTRTGKDSPLHF | TGTGCCAGCAGCACCCGGACGGGAAAAGATTCACCCCTCCACTTT
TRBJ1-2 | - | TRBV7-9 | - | CASSPWTDVGYTF | TGTGCCAGCAGCCCCTGGACAGACGTGGGCTACACCTTC
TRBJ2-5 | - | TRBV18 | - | CASSQQMGTRGETQYF | TGTGCCAGCTCACAACAAATGGGGACAAGGGGAGAGACCCAGTACTTC
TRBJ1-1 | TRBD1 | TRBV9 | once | CASSVSRDRGLNTEAFF | TGTGCCAGCAGCGTATCCCGGGACAGGGGGCTAAACACTGAAGCTTTCTTT
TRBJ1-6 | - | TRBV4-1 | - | CASSQDTQGAPLHF | TGCGCCAGCAGCCAAGATACGCAGGGCGCACCCCTCCACTTT
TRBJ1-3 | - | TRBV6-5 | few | CASSYSRPSSGNTIYF | TGTGCCAGCAGTTACTCGCGCCCGAGCTCTGGAAACACCATATATTTT
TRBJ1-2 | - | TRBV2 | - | CASRPDTNYGYTF | TGTGCCAGCAGACCAGACACGAACTATGGCTACACCTTC
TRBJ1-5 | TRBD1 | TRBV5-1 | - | CASSPGTGASNQPQHF | TGCGCCAGCTCCCCGGGGACAGGGGCTAGCAATCAGCCCCAGCATTTT
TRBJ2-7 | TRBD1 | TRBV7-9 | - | CASSSPPGQGSYEQYF | TGTGCCAGCAGCTCTCCACCGGGACAGGGCTCCTACGAGCAGTACTTC
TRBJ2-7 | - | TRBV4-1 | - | CASSQDSGTSGEQYF | TGCGCCAGCAGCCAGGACTCCGGGACAAGCGGCGAGCAGTACTTC
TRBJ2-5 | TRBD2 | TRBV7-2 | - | CASSLAREGLETQYF | TGTGCCAGCAGCTTAGCGAGGGAGGGCCTAGAGACCCAGTACTTC
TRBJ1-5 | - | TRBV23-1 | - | CASSQRGSCNQPQHF | TGCGCCAGCAGTCAAAGGGGCAGCTGCAATCAGCCCCAGCATTTT
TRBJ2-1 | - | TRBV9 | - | CASSVELRGSYNEQFF | TGTGCCAGCAGCGTAGAGCTTAGGGGGTCCTACAATGAGCAGTTCTTC
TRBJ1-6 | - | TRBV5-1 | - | CASSSGGSSPLHF | TGCGCCAGCAGCTCCGGCGGTAGTTCACCCCTCCACTTT
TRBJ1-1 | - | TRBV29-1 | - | CSVRYDRTNTEAFF | TGCAGCGTTCGATACGACAGAACGAACACTGAAGCTTTCTTT
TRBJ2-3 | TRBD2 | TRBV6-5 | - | CASRDGLGTDTQYF | TGTGCCAGCAGGGACGGACTAGGAACAGATACGCAGTATTTT
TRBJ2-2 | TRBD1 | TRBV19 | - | CASSIGGGLGTPNTGELFF | TGTGCCAGTAGTATAGGAGGGGGCCTGGGGACCCCGAACACCGGGGAGCTGTTTTTT
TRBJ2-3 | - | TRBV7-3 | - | CASSLGRGDTQYF | TGTGCCAGCAGCTTAGGTAGGGGGGATACGCAGTATTTT
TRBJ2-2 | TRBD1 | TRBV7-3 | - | CASSPGTDTGELFF | TGTGCCAGCAGCCCCGGGACAGACACCGGGGAGCTGTTTTTT
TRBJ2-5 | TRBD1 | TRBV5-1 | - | CASGGGRTGLETQYF | TGCGCCAGCGGCGGAGGACGGACAGGTCTAGAGACCCAGTACTTC
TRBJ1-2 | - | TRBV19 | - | CASSLQGREGYTF | TGTGCCAGTAGTTTACAGGGAAGGGAAGGCTACACCTTC
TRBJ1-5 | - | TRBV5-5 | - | CASSSQGGQPQHF | TGTGCCAGCAGCTCCCAGGGAGGGCAGCCCCAGCATTTT
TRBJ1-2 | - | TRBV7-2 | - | CASSEALGVFGYTF | TGTGCCAGCAGCGAAGCACTGGGAGTATTTGGCTACACCTTC
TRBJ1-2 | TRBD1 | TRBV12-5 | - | CASGLGGTGNGYTF | TGTGCTAGTGGTTTGGGCGGGACAGGGAATGGCTACACCTTC
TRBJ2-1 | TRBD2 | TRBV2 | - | CASRGLARTYNEQFF | TGTGCCAGCAGGGGACTAGCGAGGACCTACAATGAGCAGTTCTTC
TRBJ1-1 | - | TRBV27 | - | CASSRWGGVLTEAFF | TGTGCCAGCAGTAGGTGGGGGGGCGTACTAACTGAAGCTTTCTTT
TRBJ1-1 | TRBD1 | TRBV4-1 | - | CASSQDRGTGAVPGTEAFF | TGCGCCAGCAGCCAAGATCGTGGTACAGGGGCCGTACCCGGGACTGAAGCTTTCTTT
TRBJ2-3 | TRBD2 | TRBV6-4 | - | CASSDSAGGHTDTQYF | TGTGCCAGCAGTGACTCAGCGGGAGGTCACACAGATACGCAGTATTTT
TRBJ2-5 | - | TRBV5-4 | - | CASSLTGKPPQTQYF | TGTGCCAGCAGCTTGACAGGGAAACCCCCACAGACCCAGTACTTC
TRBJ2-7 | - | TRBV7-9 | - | CSSSLFPSSSYEQYF | TGTTCCAGCAGCTTATTTCCATCGAGCTCCTACGAGCAGTACTTC
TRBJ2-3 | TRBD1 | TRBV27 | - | CASSVDRGTDKKYF | TGTGCCAGCAGTGTGGACAGGGGCACAGATAAGAAGTATTTT
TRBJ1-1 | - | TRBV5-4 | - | CASSFVAESEAFF | TGTGCCAGCAGCTTTGTAGCTGAATCTGAAGCTTTCTTT
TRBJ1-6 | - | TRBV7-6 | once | CASSWGGDSPLHF | TGTGCCAGCAGCTGGGGGGGTGATTCACCCCTCCACTTT
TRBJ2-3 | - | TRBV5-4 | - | CASSRRGDTQYF | TGTGCCAGCAGCCGTAGGGGGGATACGCAGTATTTT
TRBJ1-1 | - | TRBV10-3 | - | CAISVAGMGTEAFF | TGTGCCATCAGTGTGGCAGGGATGGGGACTGAAGCTTTCTTT
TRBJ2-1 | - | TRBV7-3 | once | CASSAPGLGDEQFF | TGTGCCAGCAGCGCGCCGGGACTGGGCGATGAGCAGTTCTTC
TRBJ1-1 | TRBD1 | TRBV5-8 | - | CASSYGQGAEAFF | TGTGCCAGCAGCTACGGACAGGGAGCTGAAGCTTTCTTT
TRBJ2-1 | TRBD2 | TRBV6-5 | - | CASSNLLAEYNEQFF | TGTGCCAGCAGTAACCTACTAGCGGAATACAATGAGCAGTTCTTC
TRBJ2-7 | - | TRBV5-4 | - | CASSFVLAQGRTYEQYF | TGTGCCAGCAGCTTCGTATTGGCTCAGGGTAGGACCTACGAGCAGTACTTC
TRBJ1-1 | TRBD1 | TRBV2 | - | CASSVQGRANTEAFF | TGTGCCAGCAGTGTACAGGGGAGAGCGAACACTGAAGCTTTCTTT
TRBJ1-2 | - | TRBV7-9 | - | CASSLVGAEGYTF | TGTGCCAGCAGCCTGGTGGGGGCGGAAGGCTACACCTTC
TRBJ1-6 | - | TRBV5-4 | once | CASSLGSLRDSPLHF | TGTGCCAGCAGCTTAGGATCCCTCCGGGATTCACCCCTCCACTTT
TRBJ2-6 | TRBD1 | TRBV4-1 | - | CASSQDRDRGVAGANVLTF | TGCGCCAGCAGCCAAGATCGGGACAGGGGAGTGGCTGGGGCCAACGTCCTGACTTTC
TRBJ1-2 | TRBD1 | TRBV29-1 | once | CSGGQGGLDYGYTF | TGCAGCGGTGGACAGGGAGGACTAGACTATGGCTACACCTTC
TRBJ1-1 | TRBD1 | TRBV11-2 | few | CASGQGAGESTEAFF | TGTGCCAGCGGCCAGGGGGCAGGGGAGAGCACTGAAGCTTTCTTT
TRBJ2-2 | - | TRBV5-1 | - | CASSSEVGGELFF | TGCGCCAGCAGCTCGGAGGTAGGCGGGGAGCTGTTTTTT
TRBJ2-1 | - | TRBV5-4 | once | CASERGGASSYNEQFF | TGTGCCAGCGAGAGGGGGGGGGCGAGCTCCTACAATGAGCAGTTCTTC
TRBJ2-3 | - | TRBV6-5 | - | CASSYLTNTDTQYF | TGTGCCAGCAGTTACCTCACAAACACAGATACGCAGTATTTT
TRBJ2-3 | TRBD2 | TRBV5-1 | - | CASSLGSGGSTDTQYF | TGCGCCAGCAGCTTGGGTAGCGGGGGTAGCACAGATACGCAGTATTTT